The TCR beta chain under discussion was sequenced for a study of OX40 agonist ivuxolimab in advanced cancers. Looking at the study overall: Patients were dosed with the agonistic anti-OX40 (CD134) antibody ivuxolimab. Every 2 weeks, patients received ivuxolimab intravenously, dosed at 0.01 to 10 mg/kg.

CDR1 and CDR2 (germline): SGHRS, YFSETQ. The V and J ends lost 3 bases and 3 bases respectively, with 13 bases between them. The CDR3 is 14 amino acids. For this clone: The antigen is not known.

Notes on the study in general: Expanded peripheral T cells had an undetermined antigen specificity.

Autoimmune disease history or systemic immunosuppression excluded patients. Profiling relied on immunoSEQ multiplex PCR, and the TCRdb table lists in-frame clones only, not all of them. The sample consists of roughly 53,000 clones, around four fifths of them appearing once. The chain couples TRBV5-1 to TRBJ2-7; D possibly corresponds to TRBD2 (6 bases). The sequence was collected from an adult with an advanced solid tumor such as melanoma, head and neck, liver or kidney cancer. The sample in question was CD4+ or CD8+ T cells sorted from blood, obtained in a trial of the OX40 agonist ivuxolimab. CDR3 coding DNA: TGCGCCAGCAGCTGGGGGGTAGAGGGCTACGAGCAGTACTTC. Amino acids: CASSWGVEGYEQYF.